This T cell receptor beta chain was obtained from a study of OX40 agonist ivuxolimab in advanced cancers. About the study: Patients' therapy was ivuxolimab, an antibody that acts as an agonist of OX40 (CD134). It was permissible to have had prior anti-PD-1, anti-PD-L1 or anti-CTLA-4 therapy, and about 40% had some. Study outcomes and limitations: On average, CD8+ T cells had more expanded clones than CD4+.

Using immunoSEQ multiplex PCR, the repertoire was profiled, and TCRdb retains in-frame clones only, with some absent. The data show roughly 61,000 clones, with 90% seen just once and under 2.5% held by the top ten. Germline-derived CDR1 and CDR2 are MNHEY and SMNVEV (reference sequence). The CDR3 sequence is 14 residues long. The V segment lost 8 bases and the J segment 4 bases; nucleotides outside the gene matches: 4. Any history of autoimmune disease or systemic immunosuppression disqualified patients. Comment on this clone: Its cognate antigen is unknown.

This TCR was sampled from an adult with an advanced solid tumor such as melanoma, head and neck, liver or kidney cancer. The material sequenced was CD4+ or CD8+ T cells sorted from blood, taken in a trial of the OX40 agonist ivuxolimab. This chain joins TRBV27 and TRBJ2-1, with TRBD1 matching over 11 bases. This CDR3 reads CASRTGGTYNEQFF. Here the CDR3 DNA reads TGTGCCAGCCGGACAGGGGGCACTTACAATGAGCAGTTCTTC.